A single sample gave rise to the 20 T cell receptor beta chains below, sequenced in a study of molecular identifiers for immune sequencing clone quantification. TCRdb re-called the PCR reads through MiXCR, storing one row per CDR3 protein. The sample lists 60,000 to 70,000 distinct CDR3 sequences, around 17% seen once, with 1.5% in the top ten. Sequencing was performed on naive CD8+ T cells from blood, with Jurkat cell RNA spiked in. Subset given: FACS-sorted CD8+CD4-CCR7+CD45RA+ naive T cells. These receptors all come from a human donor in good health. Some libraries in this study had Jurkat cell RNA spiked in.

To note about this clonotype: With a much larger clone just one base away, this may be a read error. J is TRBJ2-3 and V is TRBV13, with D tentatively TRBD1 (5 bases). There are 13 residues in the CDR3. CDR1 and CDR2 (germline): PRHDT, FYEKMQ (reference sequence). Trimming left V 0 bases short and J 8 bases short, with 9 bases between. This chain's CDR3 is CASSLGLGLTQYF. CDR3 coding DNA: TGTGCCAGCAGCTTAGGCCTGGGGCTTACGCAGTATTTT.

On this clonotype: Since a much larger clone is just one base distant, this may be a read error. This sequence joins TRBV3-1 and TRBJ2-3; TRBD2 is a possible D gene (5 bases). The CDR3 is 15 amino acids. Germline V gene lookup returns CDR1 LGHDT and CDR2 YNNKEL (reference sequence). CDR3 protein: CASSRLASFTDTQYF. In nucleotides, the CDR3 is TGTGCTAGCAGCCGGTTAGCGAGTTTCACAGATACGCAGTATTTT.

About this clonotype: With a much larger clone just one base away, this may be a read error. The chain has TRBV2 and TRBJ1-1, with D tentatively TRBD1 (5 bases). Germline V gives CDR1 SNHLY, CDR2 FYNNEI. This CDR3 contains 13 residues. The CDR3 protein is CASSGGWNTEASF. The CDR3 DNA sequence: TGTGCCAGCAGTGGGGGCTGGAACACTGAAGCTTCCTTT. The full variable domain, with the rest looked up from reference TRBV2 and TRBJ1-1, is EPEVTQTPSHQVTQMGQEVILRCVPISNHLYFYWYRQILGQKVEFLVSFYNNEISEKSEIFDDQFSVERPDGSNFTLKIRSTKLEDSAMYFCASSGGWNTEASFGQGTRLTVV.

This clonotype came up many times. The chain joins TRBV11-2 to TRBJ2-7; 7 nucleotides align to TRBD2. After removal of 0 bases from V and 3 bases from J, the junction contained 5 bases not matched to a gene. The CDR3 runs to 15 residues. CDR1 is SGHAT, CDR2 FQNNGV, per germline. CDR3 DNA: TGTGCCAGCAGCTTAGAGGGGACTACTTACTACGAGCAGTACTTC. Its translation: CASSLEGTTYYEQYF.

This clonotype was seen repeatedly, ten times or more. The V call is TRBV7-2, the J call TRBJ2-3, with TRBD2 identical over 8 bases. V lost 10 bases and J lost 7; bases outside the gene matches: 13. CDR1 and CDR2 (germline): SGHTA, FQGNSA. The CDR3 runs to 14 residues. CDR3: CATNSAGVVNTQYF. CDR3 nucleotides: TGTGCCACCAACTCAGCGGGAGTCGTGAATACGCAGTATTTT.

This clonotype was observed many times. This chain joins TRBV12-3 or TRBV12-4 and TRBJ1-1, with 10 bases identical to TRBD1. This CDR3 region has 15 residues. J was trimmed by 3 bases and V by 10 bases; bases with no gene match: 11. The CDR3 nucleotides read TGTGCCACCCACTACACCGGGACAGGGGACACTGAAGCTTTCTTT. It encodes CATHYTGTGDTEAFF.

This clonotype was detected only a few times. The chain carries TRBV10-3 and TRBJ2-7, with D possibly matching TRBD1 (5 bases). Germline loops: CDR1 ENHRY, CDR2 SYGVKD. Between the trimmed V and J ends, which lost 2 bases and 7 bases, there was a span of 12 bases. The CDR3 loop spans 13 amino acids. The CDR3 coding sequence is TGTGCCATCAGTGAGGGGGCTTGGGGAGAGCAGTACTTC. As protein: CAISEGAWGEQYF.

This clonotype was counted ten times or more. The V and J genes are TRBV20-1 and TRBJ2-7, with a possible D match to TRBD2 (6 bases). The germline V gene encodes CDR1 DFQATT and CDR2 SNEGSKA (reference sequence). CDR3 length: 12 amino acids. The V end lost 0 bases, the J end lost 5 bases, and 8 bases lay between the germline ends. CDR3 bases: TGCAGTGCTAGAGACGGAGGGAACGAGCAGTACTTC. Translation: CSARDGGNEQYF.

This clonotype was seen more than once but under ten times. This may be a read error: a much more frequent sequence differs by one nucleotide. The chain combines TRBV7-2 with TRBJ2-7; no clear D. The CDR3 is made up of 12 amino acids. Germline loops: CDR1 SGHTA, CDR2 FQGNSA. The CDR3 here is CAGSLDPYEQYF. The CDR3 DNA reads TGTGCCGGCAGCTTGGACCCGTACGAGCAGTACTTC.

This clonotype was seen many times. V gene TRBV13 combines with J gene TRBJ1-1, with no clear D. Germline V gives CDR1 PRHDT, CDR2 FYEKMQ (reference sequence). CDR3 length: 14 amino acids. V was trimmed by 1 base and J by 1 base, leaving 7 bases between them. The CDR3 region is CASSLDGWNTEAFF. CDR3 nucleotide sequence: TGTGCCAGCAGCTTAGACGGCTGGAACACTGAAGCTTTCTTT. Supplemented by reference TRBV13 and TRBJ1-1, the full variable domain reads AAGVIQSPRHLIKEKRETATLKCYPIPRHDTVYWYQQGPGQDPQFLISFYEKMQSDKGSIPDRFSAQQFSDYHSELNMSSLELGDSALYFCASSLDGWNTEAFFGQGTRLTVV.

This clonotype has at least ten counts. Written as DNA, the CDR3 is TGTGCCAGTAGTATACCACCGATGGAGACCCAGTACTTC. Translation gives CASSIPPMETQYF. J is TRBJ2-5 and V is TRBV19; D unclear. The V and J ends lost 2 bases and 5 bases respectively, with 9 bases between them. Germline loops: CDR1 LNHDA, CDR2 SQIVND (reference sequence). The CDR3 runs to 13 residues.

The chain carries TRBV11-2 and TRBJ2-7; 8 nucleotides match TRBD1. J was trimmed by 3 bases and V by 3 bases; bases with no gene match: 16. Germline V gene sequence: CDR1 SGHAT, CDR2 FQNNGV. The CDR3 has 18 amino acids. The CDR3 DNA follows: TGTGCCAGCAGCTTGCACACCCCAGGGGGCAGCCCTAACTACGAGCAGTACTTC. Residues: CASSLHTPGGSPNYEQYF. Supplemented by reference TRBV11-2 and TRBJ2-7, the full variable domain reads EAGVAQSPRYKIIEKRQSVAFWCNPISGHATLYWYQQILGQGPKLLIQFQNNGVVDDSQLPKDRFSAERLKGVDSTLKIQPAKLEDSAVYLCASSLHTPGGSPNYEQYFGPGTRLTVT.

This clonotype showed up many times. This chain joins TRBV5-4 and TRBJ2-7, with 7 bases lining up with TRBD2. Germline V lookup: CDR1 SGHNT, CDR2 YYREEE (reference sequence). The length of the CDR3 is 13 residues. V lost 5 bases, J lost 2 bases, and 4 bases stayed unmatched. CDR3 sequence reads: CASRPGLAYEQYF. The CDR3 nucleotides are TGTGCCAGCAGACCCGGACTAGCCTACGAGCAGTACTTC.

There are many counts of this clonotype. For the CDR3, the DNA is TGTGCCACCAGCAGCGTGACAGGGAAGAATCAGCCCCAGCATTTT. It codes for CATSSVTGKNQPQHF. The chain recombines TRBV15 with TRBJ1-5, with TRBD1 matching 7 bases. This CDR3 spans 15 amino acids. CDR1 is LNHNV, CDR2 YYDKDF, per germline (reference sequence). J was trimmed by 4 bases and V by 3 bases; bases with no gene match: 6.

This clonotype was seen only a few times. This could be a read error, since a much larger clone is one nucleotide away. V gene TRBV5-1 combines with J gene TRBJ2-5, with D maybe TRBD1 (6 bases). V shed 2 bases and J shed 14 bases, with 31 bases lying between them. Looked up from germline, CDR1 is SGHRS and CDR2 is YFSETQ. The CDR3 totals 17 residues. CDR3 protein: CASSFEQGSIPVRRDYF. The CDR3 DNA sequence: TGCGCCAGCAGCTTTGAACAGGGATCCATCCCAGTTCGACGAGATTACTTC.

For this clonotype: One base away lies a much larger clone, so this may be a sequencing read error. This chain connects TRBV28 to TRBJ2-2; no clear D gene. This CDR3 region has 13 residues. The germline gives CDR1 MDHEN, CDR2 SYDVKM. Trimming removed 4 bases from V and 6 bases from J, with 9 bases in between. CDR3 sequence: CASSSWGSGELFF. The CDR3 DNA sequence: TGTGCCAGCAGTTCATGGGGATCCGGGGAGCTGTTTTTT.

This clonotype was detected many times. The rearrangement links TRBV7-9 to TRBJ1-4; TRBD1 agrees at 7 bases. The length of the CDR3 is 14 residues. Trimming removed 6 bases from V and 10 bases from J; junction bases left unmatched: 11. Germline V gene lookup returns CDR1 SEHNR and CDR2 FQNEAQ (reference sequence). The CDR3 is CASRETGYRGKLFF. The DNA for the CDR3 is TGTGCCAGCAGGGAGACAGGGTATAGAGGAAAACTGTTTTTT.

This clonotype was counted ten times or more. V is TRBV11-2 and J is TRBJ2-3, with D possibly being TRBD2 (5 bases). Germline CDR1 and CDR2: SGHAT and FQNNGV. The ends were cut back, 3 bases at V and 1 base at J, with 17 bases in the middle. This CDR3 spans 17 amino acids. DNA for the CDR3: TGTGCCAGCAGCTTTCGGGGAACGGGTCTCGGCACAGATACGCAGTATTTT. It translates to CASSFRGTGLGTDTQYF.

In this sample, this clonotype turned up many times. The chain uses TRBV7-9 and TRBJ1-4, with a tentative D call TRBD1 (5 bases). This CDR3 has 14 amino acids. Germline CDR1 is SEHNR and CDR2 is FQNEAQ (reference sequence). V dropped 5 bases and J dropped 7 bases, with 14 bases sitting between them. The CDR3 region is CASSQGSSGEKLFF. CDR3 sequence (DNA): TGTGCCAGCAGCCAGGGATCCTCGGGTGAAAAACTGTTTTTT. The full variable domain, its missing parts supplied by reference TRBV7-9 and TRBJ1-4, is DTGVSQNPRHKITKRGQNVTFRCDPISEHNRLYWYRQTLGQGPEFLTYFQNEAQLEKSRLLSDRFSAERPKGSFSTLEIQRTEQGDSAMYLCASSQGSSGEKLFFGSGTQLSVL.

This clonotype has just a few counts. The chain recombines TRBV7-2 with TRBJ2-2, with TRBD2 matching 7 bases. The length of the CDR3 is 16 residues. The germline V gene encodes CDR1 SGHTA and CDR2 FQGNSA. Germline trimming cut 4 bases from V and 0 bases from J; bases unmatched to any gene: 5. CDR3 DNA: TGTGCCAGCAGCTATGCTAGCGGCCCGAACACCGGGGAGCTGTTTTTT. It specifies CASSYASGPNTGELFF.